This T cell receptor beta chain was found in a study of cytomegalovirus exposure and HLA in healthy donors. Overall study results and limits: Certain indistinguishable V segments, among them TRBV6-2 and TRBV6-3, were excluded.

Germline V CDR1 and CDR2: SGHRS, YFSETQ. J lost 5 bases, V lost 0 bases, and 4 bases had no gene match. The CDR3 length is 15 residues. It was with 60 Vbeta and 13 Jbeta primers that the PCR ran. Under the authors' procedure: Approximately 9.9 million of 65 million to 95 million unique TCR beta chains were shared, per a later count. Clones were sequenced by immunoSEQ multiplex PCR, and TCRdb holds only the in-frame ones, with some missing. V and J calls and clone size are as listed in that table; D and trimming were resolved from the DNA. Among 150,000 to 160,000 clones listed, 60% to 85% were seen once. Worth noting for this clone: Its cognate antigen is unknown.

The rearrangement uses TRBV5-1 and TRBJ2-7; TRBD1 matches at 11 bases. The sample was PBMCs. The source of this sequence is a woman between 40 and 55 years old in good health and CMV-seronegative. The CDR3 nucleotides are TGCGCCAGCAGCTTGGAAGGGACAGGGGGACACGAGCAGTACTTC. Translation: CASSLEGTGGHEQYF.